What follows is one TCR beta chain and its context. The data are from a study of OX40 agonist ivuxolimab in advanced cancers. The CDR3 totals 17 residues. Trimming removed 3 bases from V and 6 bases from J; junction bases left unmatched: 12. CDR1 and CDR2 (germline): SGHVS, FQNEAQ. Clones were read by immunoSEQ multiplex PCR, and TCRdb kept only the in-frame ones, dropping some. The table records around 63,000 clones, around 91% of them present only once. Here the sequenced sample was CD4+ or CD8+ T cells sorted from blood, taken in a trial of the OX40 agonist ivuxolimab. The V call is TRBV7-8, the J call TRBJ2-3; 10 bases agree with TRBD2. The source is an adult with an advanced solid tumor such as melanoma, head and neck, liver or kidney cancer. For the CDR3, the DNA is TGTGCCAGCAGCTTGGCCCGAAGACTAGCGGGCTCGGATACGCAGTATTTT. Residues: CASSLARRLAGSDTQYF.